This entry is about one T cell receptor (beta chain). The data were produced by immunoSEQ multiplex PCR, yet TCRdb's version contains in-frame clones alone and is incomplete. The sample lists tens of thousands of clones; 80% to 85% were seen once. The data derive from a study of T cell changes during pregnancy in multiple sclerosis. The sequenced sample was CD4+ T cells from peripheral blood mononuclear cells, obtained before pregnancy. This receptor was identified in a female donor with multiple sclerosis, enrolled in a pregnancy study.

The CDR3 nucleotides read TGTGCCAGCAGCTCCAGGACAGGGGCAGAGACCCAGTACTTC. It is translated as CASSSRTGAETQYF. V is TRBV7-7 and J is TRBJ2-5; 9 nucleotides match TRBD1. Germline CDR1 and CDR2: SSHAT and FNYEAQ (reference sequence). V was pared by 4 bases and J by 4 bases, with 4 bases of the junction left unmatched. The CDR3 contains 14 residues.